The clone carrying this T cell receptor beta chain came up a few times. The data belong to a study of shared clonotypes between healthy human individuals. TCRdb's copy holds only in-frame clones and misses some; the assay was immunoSEQ multiplex PCR. This sample has fewer than 850,000 clones; about 92% occur once, and the top ten carry 34%. This CDR3 is 14 amino acids long. Germline loops: CDR1 MNHEY, CDR2 SVGAGI. V lost 5 bases and J 3 bases, leaving 11 bases between the germline ends. What was sequenced was memory CD8+ T cells from PBMCs. This sample's subset: CD45RO+ cells pooled with CCR7-negative TemRA cells. The chain carries TRBV6-5 and TRBJ2-1; D gene ambiguous. The sequence was collected from a man aged 18 to 30 in good health. Some clones in this sample may be carry-over from other donors' samples. The CDR3 DNA reads TGTGCCAGCAGTAGCCAGCCGGGCTACAATGAGCAGTTCTTC. It translates to CASSSQPGYNEQFF.